This TCR beta chain was profiled in a study of blood T cells in healthy people across ages. Study-wide background: Per every two T cells, about one barcoded beta molecule was captured by template switching.

Using a J-beta primer mix together with a sample-barcoded 5' primer, a second PCR was run for about 6 to 12 cycles. TCRdb ran MiXCR on the 5' RACE reads and lists one entry per CDR3 protein. The profile shows some 750,000 distinct CDR3 sequences, around a fifth of them singletons. Ranging in age from about 6 to 90, the donors were healthy Caucasian individuals from Russia. Each donor gave 9.5 to 10 milliliters of peripheral blood. This clonotype was counted only a few times. What it recognizes is unknown. Findings of the study overall: A greater number of naive CD4+ cells and higher diversity distinguished long-lived donors from aged donors.

V lost 2 bases, J lost 8 bases, and 5 bases stayed unmatched. The V gene's germline CDR1 is LGHNA and CDR2 YSLEER. CDR3 length equals 14 residues. The V gene is TRBV4-3, the J gene TRBJ1-4, with 7 bases fitting TRBD1. This receptor was obtained from a man in his 70s in good health. Material for sequencing was blood. This CDR3 is CASSQQYRGEKLFF. As DNA, the CDR3 is TGCGCCAGCAGCCAACAATACAGGGGAGAAAAACTGTTTTTT.